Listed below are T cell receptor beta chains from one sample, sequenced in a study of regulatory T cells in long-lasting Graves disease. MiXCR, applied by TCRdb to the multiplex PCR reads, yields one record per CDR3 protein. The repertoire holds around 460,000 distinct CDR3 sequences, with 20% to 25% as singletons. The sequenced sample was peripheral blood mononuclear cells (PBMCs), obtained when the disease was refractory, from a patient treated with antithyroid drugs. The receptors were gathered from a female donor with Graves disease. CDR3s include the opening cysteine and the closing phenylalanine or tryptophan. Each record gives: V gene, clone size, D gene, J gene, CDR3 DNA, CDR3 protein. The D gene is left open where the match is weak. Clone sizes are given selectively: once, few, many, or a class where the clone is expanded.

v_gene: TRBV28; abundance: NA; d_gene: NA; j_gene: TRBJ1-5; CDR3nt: TGTGCCAGCAGCACACGGGGTTTTCAGCCCCAGCATTTT; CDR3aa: CASSTRGFQPQHF
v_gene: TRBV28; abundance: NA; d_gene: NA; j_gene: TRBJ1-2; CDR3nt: TGTGCCAGCAGTTTATGGACTCCCAACTATGGCTACACCTTC; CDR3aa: CASSLWTPNYGYTF
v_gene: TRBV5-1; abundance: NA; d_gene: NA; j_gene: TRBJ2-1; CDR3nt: TGCGCCAGCAGCTTTACCCACGATGAGCAGTTCTTC; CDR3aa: CASSFTHDEQFF
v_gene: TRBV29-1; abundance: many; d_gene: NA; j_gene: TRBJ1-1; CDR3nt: TGCAGCGTTGTGGGGAACACTGAAGCTTTCTTT; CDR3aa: CSVVGNTEAFF
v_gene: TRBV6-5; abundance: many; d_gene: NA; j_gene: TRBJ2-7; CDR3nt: TGTGCCAGCAGTTACGCGGGACCCGCCTACGAGCAGTACTTC; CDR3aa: CASSYAGPAYEQYF
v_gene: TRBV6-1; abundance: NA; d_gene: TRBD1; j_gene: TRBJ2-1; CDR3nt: TGTGCCAGCAGTCCCAGGACAGGCCAACAGTTCTTC; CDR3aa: CASSPRTGQQFF
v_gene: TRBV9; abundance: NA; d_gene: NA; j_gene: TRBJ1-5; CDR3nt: TGTGCCAGCAGCGTAGTCGTTACAGGGTATAGCAATCAGCCCCAGCATTTT; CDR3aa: CASSVVVTGYSNQPQHF
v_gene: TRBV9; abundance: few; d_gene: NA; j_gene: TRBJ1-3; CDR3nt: TGTGCCAGCAGCGTAGCGACAGGTGGAAACACCATATATTTT; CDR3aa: CASSVATGGNTIYF
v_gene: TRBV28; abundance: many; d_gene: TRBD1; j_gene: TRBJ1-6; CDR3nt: TGTGCCAGCAGTCTCGGGGACAGGGTTAATTCACCCCTCCACTTT; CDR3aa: CASSLGDRVNSPLHF
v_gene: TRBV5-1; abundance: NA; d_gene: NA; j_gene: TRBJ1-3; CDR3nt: TGCGCCAGCAGCTCGACGGTGGGGGGCTCTGGAAACACCATATATTTT; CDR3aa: CASSSTVGGSGNTIYF
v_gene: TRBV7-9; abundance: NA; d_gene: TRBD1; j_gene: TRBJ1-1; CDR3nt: TGTGCCAGCAGCCAAACCAGGGGGTCGGCTGAAGCTCTCTTT; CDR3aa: CASSQTRGSAEALF
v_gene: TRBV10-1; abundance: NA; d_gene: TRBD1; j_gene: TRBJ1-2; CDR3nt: TGCGCCAGCAGTGAACGGGGGACAGAAGGCTACACCTTC; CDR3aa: CASSERGTEGYTF
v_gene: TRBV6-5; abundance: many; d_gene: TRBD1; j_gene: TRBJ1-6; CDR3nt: TGTGCCAGCAGTTACCTGACAGGGAACCCTTCACCCCTCCACTTT; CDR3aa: CASSYLTGNPSPLHF
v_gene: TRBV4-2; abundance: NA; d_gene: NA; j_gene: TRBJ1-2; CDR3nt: TGTGCCAGCAGACAATTCCCGACGGGGAGGCAAGCTGAAGGCGGCTACACCTTC; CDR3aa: CASRQFPTGRQAEGGYTF
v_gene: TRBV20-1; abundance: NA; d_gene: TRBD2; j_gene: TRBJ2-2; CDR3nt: TGCAGTGCTAGAGATCGGATAGCGGGGGGGCTTCCCACCGGGGAGCTGTTTTTT; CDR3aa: CSARDRIAGGLPTGELFF
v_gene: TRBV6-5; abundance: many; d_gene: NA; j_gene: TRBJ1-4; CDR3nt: TGTGCCAGCAGTTACTCTCGTCTGGCGGGGGATGAAAAACTGTTTTTT; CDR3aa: CASSYSRLAGDEKLFF
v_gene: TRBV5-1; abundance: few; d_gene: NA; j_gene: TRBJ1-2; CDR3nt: TGCGCCAGCAGACCCGACATCAACTATGGCTACACCTTC; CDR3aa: CASRPDINYGYTF
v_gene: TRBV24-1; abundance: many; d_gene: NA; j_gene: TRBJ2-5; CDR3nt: TGTGCCACCAGTGATTCCTCGGAGGAGGGCCAAGAGACCCAGTACTTC; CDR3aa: CATSDSSEEGQETQYF
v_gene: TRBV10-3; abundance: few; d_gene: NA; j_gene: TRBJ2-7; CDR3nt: TGTGCCATCAGTGAAATAGCAACCGGGTACGAGCAGTACTTC; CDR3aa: CAISEIATGYEQYF
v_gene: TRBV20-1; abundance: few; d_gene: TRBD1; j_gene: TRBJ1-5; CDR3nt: TGCAGTGCTAGAGAAGGACAGGGGGATCAGCCCCAGCATTTT; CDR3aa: CSAREGQGDQPQHF
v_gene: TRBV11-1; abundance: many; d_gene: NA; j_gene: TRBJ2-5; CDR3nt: TGTGCCAGCAGCAACGACGGCCAGTACCAAGAGACCCAGTACTTC; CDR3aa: CASSNDGQYQETQYF
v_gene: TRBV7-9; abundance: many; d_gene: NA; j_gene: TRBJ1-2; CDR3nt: TGTGCCAGCAGCTTAGCGCTTGGGTCTGATCGCTACACCTTC; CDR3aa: CASSLALGSDRYTF
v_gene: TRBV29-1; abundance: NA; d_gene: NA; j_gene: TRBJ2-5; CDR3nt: TGCAGCGTCGTGGAGGGTACGGAGACCCAGTACTTC; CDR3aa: CSVVEGTETQYF
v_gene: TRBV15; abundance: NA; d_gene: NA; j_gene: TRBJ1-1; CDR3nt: TGTGCCACCAGCAGAGACTTCGGGACCGCTCATGAAGCTTTCTTT; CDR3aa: CATSRDFGTAHEAFF
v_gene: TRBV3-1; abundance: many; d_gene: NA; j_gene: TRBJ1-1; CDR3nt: TGTGCCAGCAGCGGAACCGCAGAAGCTTTCTTT; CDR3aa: CASSGTAEAFF
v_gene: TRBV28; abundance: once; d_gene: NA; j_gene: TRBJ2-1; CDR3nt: TGTGCCAGCAGTTTCCCGGGACAAATTAAGGGGTTCTTC; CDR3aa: CASSFPGQIKGFF
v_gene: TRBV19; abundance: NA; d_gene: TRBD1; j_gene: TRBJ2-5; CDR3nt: TGTGCCAGTAGTGACAGGGGCGAGAGGGGAGAGACCCAGTACTTC; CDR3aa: CASSDRGERGETQYF
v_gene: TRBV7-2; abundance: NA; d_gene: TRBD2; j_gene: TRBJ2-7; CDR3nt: TGTGCCAGCAGCTTAGCTAGCGGGACCAGGAGGGCCGAATACGAGCAGTACTTC; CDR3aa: CASSLASGTRRAEYEQYF
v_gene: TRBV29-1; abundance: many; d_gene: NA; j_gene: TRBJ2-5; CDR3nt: TGCAGCGTTGAAAGTCAGGGAAGGGAGACCCAGTACTTC; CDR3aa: CSVESQGRETQYF
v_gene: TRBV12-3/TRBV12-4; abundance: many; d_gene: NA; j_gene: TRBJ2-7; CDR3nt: TGTGCCAGCAGTCAAAGACATACGGAGCAGTACTTC; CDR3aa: CASSQRHTEQYF
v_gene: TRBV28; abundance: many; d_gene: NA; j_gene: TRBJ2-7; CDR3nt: TGTGCCAGCAGTTTATCCCTCGGACCCTACGAGCAGTACTTC; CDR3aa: CASSLSLGPYEQYF
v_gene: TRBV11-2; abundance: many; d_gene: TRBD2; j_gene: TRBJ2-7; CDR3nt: TGTGCCAGCAGTCTTGGGACTAGATACTACGAGCAGTACTTC; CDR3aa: CASSLGTRYYEQYF
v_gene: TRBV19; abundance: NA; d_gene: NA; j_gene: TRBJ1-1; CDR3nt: TGTGCCAGTAGTCTTTGGGGACGGGACACTGAAGCTTTCTTT; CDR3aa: CASSLWGRDTEAFF
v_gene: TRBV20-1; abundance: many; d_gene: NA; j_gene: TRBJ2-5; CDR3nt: TGCAGTGCAACCGAAGGGGTGGAGGAGACCCAGTACTTC; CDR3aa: CSATEGVEETQYF
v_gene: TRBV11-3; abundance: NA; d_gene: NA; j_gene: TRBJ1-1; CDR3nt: TGTGCCAGCAGCCCTGGGGGGAAGGGGCGGAACACTGAAGCTTTCTTT; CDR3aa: CASSPGGKGRNTEAFF
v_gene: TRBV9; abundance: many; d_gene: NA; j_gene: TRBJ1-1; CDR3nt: TGTGCCAGCAGCGTAGAGCCAGGAGAAAACACTGAAGCTTTCTTT; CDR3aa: CASSVEPGENTEAFF
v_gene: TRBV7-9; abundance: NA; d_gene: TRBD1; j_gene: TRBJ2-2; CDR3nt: TGTGCCAGCACCCCCGGGACAGGGTTCGCCGGGGAGCTGTTTTTT; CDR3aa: CASTPGTGFAGELFF
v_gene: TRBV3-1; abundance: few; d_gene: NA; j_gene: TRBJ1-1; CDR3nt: TGTGCCAGCAGCCAAGGAAGGACAGCAAACACTGAAGCTTTCTTT; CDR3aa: CASSQGRTANTEAFF
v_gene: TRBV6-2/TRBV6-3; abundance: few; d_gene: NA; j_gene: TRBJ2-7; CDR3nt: TGTGCCAGCAGTTACGAGCTAGGGCCCGAGCAGTACTTC; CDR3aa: CASSYELGPEQYF
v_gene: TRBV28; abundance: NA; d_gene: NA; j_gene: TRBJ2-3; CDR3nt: TGTGCCAGCAGCGGTCAGGGTGTCACAGATACGCAGTATTTT; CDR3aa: CASSGQGVTDTQYF
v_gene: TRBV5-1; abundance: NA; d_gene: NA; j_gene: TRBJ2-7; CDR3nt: TGCGCCAGCAGCTGGACGACAGGTTACGAGCAGTACTTC; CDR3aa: CASSWTTGYEQYF
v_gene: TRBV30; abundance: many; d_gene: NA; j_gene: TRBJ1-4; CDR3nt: TGTGCCTGGAGAGGCCAGGGGCGTGAAAAACTGTTTTTT; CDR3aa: CAWRGQGREKLFF
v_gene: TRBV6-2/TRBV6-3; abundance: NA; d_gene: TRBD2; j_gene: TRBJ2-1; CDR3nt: TGTGCCAGCAGCCACCGACTAGCGGGAGGGCCCGGATCGACCTACAATGAGCAGTTCTTC; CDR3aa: CASSHRLAGGPGSTYNEQFF